The following is a TCR beta chain sequence with its context. The antigen is undetermined. The V and J ends lost 4 bases and 2 bases, in that order; junction bases with no gene match: 5. Germline-derived CDR1 and CDR2 are SGHNT and YYREEE (reference sequence). This CDR3 has 16 residues. The sample originates from a study of OX40 agonist ivuxolimab in advanced cancers. Study-level background: Ivuxolimab was administered intravenously to patients at 0.01 to 10 mg/kg every 2 weeks.

Method: immunoSEQ multiplex PCR; TCRdb's copy keeps in-frame clones and lacks some. The sample records more than 80,000 clones, around 90% being singletons. General observations from the study: The study found that CD8+ T cells averaged more expanded clones than CD4+.

The sequence derives from an adult with an advanced solid tumor such as melanoma, head and neck, liver or kidney cancer. The rearrangement links TRBV5-4 to TRBJ2-2; TRBD2 agrees at 10 bases. Material: CD4+ or CD8+ T cells sorted from blood, obtained in a trial of the OX40 agonist ivuxolimab. The CDR3 sequence is CASSRTSGANTGELFF. The CDR3 coding sequence is TGTGCCAGCAGCAGAACTAGCGGGGCAAACACCGGGGAGCTGTTTTTT. Full variable domain (missing parts from reference TRBV5-4 and TRBJ2-2): ETGVTQSPTHLIKTRGQQVTLRCSSQSGHNTVSWYQQALGQGPQFIFQYYREEENGRGNFPPRFSGLQFPNYSSELNVNALELDDSALYLCASSRTSGANTGELFFGEGSRLTVL.